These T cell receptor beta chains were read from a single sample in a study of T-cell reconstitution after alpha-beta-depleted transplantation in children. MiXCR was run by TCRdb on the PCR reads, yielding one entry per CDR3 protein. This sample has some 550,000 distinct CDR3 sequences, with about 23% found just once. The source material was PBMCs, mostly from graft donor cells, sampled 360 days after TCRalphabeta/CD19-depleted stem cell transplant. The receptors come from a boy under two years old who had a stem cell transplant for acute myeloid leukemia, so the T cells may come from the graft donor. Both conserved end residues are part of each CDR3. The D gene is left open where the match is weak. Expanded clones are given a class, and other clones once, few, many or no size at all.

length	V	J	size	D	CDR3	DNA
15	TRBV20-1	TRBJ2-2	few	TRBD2	CSADASGGDTGELFF	TGCAGTGCTGACGCTAGCGGGGGAGACACCGGGGAGCTGTTTTTT
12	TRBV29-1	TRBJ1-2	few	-	CSVVRENYGYTF	TGCAGCGTTGTTCGGGAGAACTATGGCTACACCTTC
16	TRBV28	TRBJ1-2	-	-	CASSTLGTPTNYGYTF	TGTGCCAGCAGCACTCTCGGGACACCAACTAACTATGGCTACACCTTC
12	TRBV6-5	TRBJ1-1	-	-	CASNSGELKAFF	TGTGCCAGCAACTCAGGGGAACTAAAAGCTTTCTTT
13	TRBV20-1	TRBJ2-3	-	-	CSASPPLPDTQYF	TGCAGTGCTAGCCCCCCCTTGCCCGATACGCAGTATTTT
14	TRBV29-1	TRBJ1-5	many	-	CSVVWEPGDQPQHF	TGCAGCGTTGTATGGGAGCCTGGGGATCAGCCCCAGCATTTT
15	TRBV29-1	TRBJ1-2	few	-	CSVGPIQGGLYGYTF	TGCAGCGTTGGACCCATACAGGGAGGGCTCTATGGCTACACCTTC
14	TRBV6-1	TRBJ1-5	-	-	CASGSVTVNQPQHF	TGTGCCAGCGGGTCTGTCACAGTCAATCAGCCCCAGCATTTT
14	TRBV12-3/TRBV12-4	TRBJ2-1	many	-	CASSLAGRYNEQFF	TGTGCCAGCAGCCTGGCTGGTAGGTACAATGAGCAGTTCTTC
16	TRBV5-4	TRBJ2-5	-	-	CASSLGRGGGQETQYF	TGTGCCAGCAGCTTGGGGAGAGGGGGGGGACAAGAGACCCAGTACTTC
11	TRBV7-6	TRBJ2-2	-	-	CASSLQGELFF	TGTGCCAGCAGCTTACAGGGGGAGCTGTTTTTT
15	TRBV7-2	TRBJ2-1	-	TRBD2	CASSLRTSGGNEQFF	TGTGCCAGCAGCTTACGGACTAGCGGGGGTAATGAGCAGTTCTTC
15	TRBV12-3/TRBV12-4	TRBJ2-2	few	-	CASSLGPMVTGELFF	TGTGCCAGCAGTTTAGGACCCATGGTTACCGGGGAGCTGTTTTTT
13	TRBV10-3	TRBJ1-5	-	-	CAISDVANQPQHF	TGTGCCATCAGTGATGTCGCTAATCAGCCCCAGCATTTT
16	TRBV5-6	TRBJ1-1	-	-	CASSGLRLSMNTEAFF	TGTGCCAGCAGCGGTCTAAGGTTGAGCATGAACACTGAAGCTTTCTTT
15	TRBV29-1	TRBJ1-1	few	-	CSVEGWGTTNTEAFF	TGCAGCGTTGAAGGATGGGGGACCACGAACACTGAAGCTTTCTTT